These 7 T cell receptor beta chains share one sample of origin, sequenced in a study of breast tumors, draining lymph nodes, adjacent tissues. Axillary draining lymph nodes of breast cancer patients supplied the node samples. TCRdb itself ran the multiplex PCR reads through MiXCR, one entry per CDR3 protein. The sample yields some 170,000 distinct CDR3 sequences, around 35% seen once. The source material was axillary lymph node tissue. These receptors were taken from a female donor with breast cancer. Some clones in this sample may be carry-over from other donors' samples.

This clonotype was detected a few times. The chain couples TRBV7-9 to TRBJ1-6; possible D gene TRBD1, 6 bases. The CDR3 sequence is 15 residues long. The germline V and J ends were trimmed by 6 bases and 13 bases, with 22 bases remaining between them. CDR1 is SEHNR and CDR2 is FQNEAQ in the germline V gene (reference sequence). The CDR3 DNA sequence: TGTGCCAGCAGAAAACAGGGTACGGGAACCTCGCCCCTCCACTTT. Residues: CASRKQGTGTSPLHF.

This clonotype appeared many times. V gene TRBV6-1 combines with J gene TRBJ2-7; D not resolved. Trimming pared 3 bases from V and 3 bases from J, leaving 9 bases between. This CDR3 is 13 amino acids long. Germline V gene lookup returns CDR1 MNHNS and CDR2 SASEGT. CDR3 bases: TGTGCCAGCAGTGAGCAGGCCCACTACGAGCAGTACTTC. Translated, it gives CASSEQAHYEQYF.

In its sample, this clonotype was seen once. The chain carries TRBV9 and TRBJ1-6, with TRBD1 matching 9 bases. The CDR3 runs 15 residues. V dropped 4 bases and J dropped 10; count of bases not matched to a gene: 9. CDR1 and CDR2 from the germline V gene are SGDLS and YYNGEE. DNA for the CDR3: TGTGCCAGCAGCTTCGGACAGGGGTCTAGATCACCCCTCCACTTT. It yields the protein CASSFGQGSRSPLHF.

This clonotype was seen ten or more times. This sequence joins TRBV27 and TRBJ2-1; D gene uncertain. V lost 3 bases and J 7 bases, leaving 13 bases between the germline ends. The CDR3 runs 14 residues. In germline, CDR1 is MNHEY, CDR2 SMNVEV (reference sequence). The CDR3 sequence: CASSFLRVGNEQFF. CDR3 nucleotide sequence: TGTGCCAGCAGTTTCCTTAGGGTTGGGAATGAGCAGTTCTTC.

This clonotype was seen at least ten times. V usage is TRBV20-1 and J usage is TRBJ1-2; D unclear. Germline-derived CDR1 and CDR2 are DFQATT and SNEGSKA (reference sequence). V was clipped by 6 bases and J by 3 bases, with 8 bases between them. This CDR3 has 11 amino acids. CDR3 DNA: TGCAGTGCGACGGCCGACTATGGCTACACCTTC. Its protein product is CSATADYGYTF.

About this clonotype itself: Being one base from a much bigger clone, this may be a read error. The chain links TRBV5-1 to TRBJ2-5; D is possibly TRBD1 or TRBD2 (5 bases each). CDR1 is SGHRS and CDR2 is YFSETQ in the germline V gene. Trimming took 5 bases from V and 14 from J, leaving 19 bases between them. This CDR3 spans 12 amino acids. CDR3 sequence: CASRLGDRGHYF. CDR3 nucleotide sequence: TGCGCCAGCAGGCTCGGGGATCGGGGCCACTACTTC.

The gene calls are TRBV7-8 and TRBJ2-3, with D possibly TRBD2 on 5 matching bases. V lost 2 bases and J 8 bases, leaving 17 bases between the germline ends. The germline V gene has CDR1 SGHVS and CDR2 FQNEAQ. The CDR3 runs to 15 residues. CDR3 bases: TGTGCCAGCAGCTTACGTCGGCTGGCACTAGGTACGCAGTATTTT. Translated: CASSLRRLALGTQYF.